Listed here are 16 T cell receptor beta chains from one sample, sequenced in a study of identical twins. TCRdb re-derived calls from the 5' RACE reads in MiXCR, one entry per CDR3 protein. The sample holds around 480,000 distinct CDR3 sequences, roughly an eighth seen once. In addition, the sample was reused for a study of yellow fever vaccine responses in identical twins.

Sequencing was carried out using CD4+ T cells sorted from blood. These receptors were obtained from a woman aged 18 to 35 in good health.

This clonotype was counted only a few times. This rearrangement joins TRBV9 to TRBJ2-1; D is unresolved. The germline V gene encodes CDR1 SGDLS and CDR2 YYNGEE. This CDR3 region has 11 residues. Trimming removed 4 bases at V and 9 bases at J, with 8 bases between. As DNA, the CDR3 is TGTGCCAGCAGCCCGCTTGCTGAGCAGTTCTTC. Translation: CASSPLAEQFF.

The chain recombines TRBV3-1 with TRBJ2-1; 9 positions agree with TRBD2. Trimming removed 6 bases from V and 7 bases from J; junction bases left unmatched: 4. Germline CDR1 LGHDT, CDR2 YNNKEL (reference sequence). CDR3 length: 13 amino acids. The CDR3: CASRGGGENEQFF. The CDR3 nucleotides read TGTGCCAGCAGAGGCGGGGGGGAAAATGAGCAGTTCTTC.

Many counts were recorded for this clonotype. For the CDR3, the DNA is TGTGCCAGCAGCTGGGGGGAATTCGCCAAAAACATTCAGTACTTC. This gives the protein CASSWGEFAKNIQYF. The chain employs TRBV12-3 or TRBV12-4 and TRBJ2-4; a possible D gene is TRBD2 (6 bases). The CDR3 runs to 15 residues. The germline V and J ends were trimmed by 6 bases and 1 base, with 13 bases remaining between them.

This rearrangement joins TRBV6-1 to TRBJ2-7; 13 bases match TRBD2. V was clipped by 6 bases and J by 0 bases; unmatched bases: 11. The CDR3 extends over 18 amino acids. Germline lookup yields CDR1 MNHNS and CDR2 SASEGT. CDR3 nucleotides: TGTGCCAGCAGCCGAGGACTAGCGGGAGCCCAAAACTCCTACGAGCAGTACTTC. Protein product: CASSRGLAGAQNSYEQYF.

The rearrangement links TRBV20-1 to TRBJ2-1; 11 bases map to TRBD1. Germline V gene lookup returns CDR1 DFQATT and CDR2 SNEGSKA (reference sequence). J gave up 4 bases and V 5 bases, and 4 bases lay outside the gene matches. The CDR3 has 14 amino acids. The CDR3 region has the DNA TGCAGTGCTGGACAGGGGGCCCGATACAATGAGCAGTTCTTC. Residues: CSAGQGARYNEQFF.

The chain couples TRBV6-4 to TRBJ2-6, with unresolved D. Germline V gene lookup returns CDR1 MRHNA and CDR2 SNTAGT. This CDR3 is built from 15 residues. The V gene lost 6 bases and the J gene lost 0 bases, with 9 bases spanning the gap. In DNA, the CDR3 is TGTGCCAGCAGAGACACAAACTCTGGGGCCAACGTCCTGACTTTC. Amino acids: CASRDTNSGANVLTF.

Only a few counts were recorded for this clonotype. The chain links TRBV20-1 to TRBJ1-1; D uncertain. The CDR3 runs 13 residues. Germline CDR1 DFQATT, CDR2 SNEGSKA (reference sequence). The V and J ends lost 5 bases and 0 bases respectively, with 10 bases between them. The CDR3 DNA is TGCAGTGCTCGTCCGGGGTTGAACACTGAAGCTTTCTTT. Protein sequence: CSARPGLNTEAFF.

The V call is TRBV5-1, the J call TRBJ2-2, with TRBD2 matching 14 bases. Germline V gene lookup returns CDR1 SGHRS and CDR2 YFSETQ. With V trimmed by 3 bases and J by 5 bases, 9 bases remained unmatched. The CDR3 covers 18 residues. CDR3 DNA sequence: TGCGCCAGCAGCTACGTTGGGACTAGCGGGGGCAGGACCGGGGAGCTGTTTTTT. Translating it yields CASSYVGTSGGRTGELFF.

This clonotype occurred a few times. The genes are TRBV18 and TRBJ1-1, with D possibly being TRBD1 (5 bases). Per the germline V gene, CDR1 is KGHSH and CDR2 is LQKENI. The CDR3 is 14 residues long. V was shortened by 1 base and J by 4 bases, with 10 bases between the two germline ends. CDR3 residues: CASSPRDGGTEAFF. The CDR3 nucleotides are TGTGCCAGCTCACCACGGGACGGCGGCACTGAAGCTTTCTTT.

This sequence joins TRBV6-1 and TRBJ2-5; 15 bases agree with TRBD2. Trimming cost V 7 bases and J 4 bases; bases outside gene matches: 13. The CDR3 runs to 18 residues. Germline CDR1 is MNHNS and CDR2 is SASEGT. The CDR3 is CASTTGAQGLAGGETQYF. CDR3 bases: TGTGCCAGCACAACGGGAGCCCAGGGACTAGCGGGAGGAGAGACCCAGTACTTC.

This clonotype has a handful of counts. The V gene is TRBV5-5, the J gene TRBJ2-2; D gene ambiguous. The CDR3 runs 16 residues. Trimming shortened V by 0 bases and J by 4 bases, and 13 bases separated the two germline ends. The V gene's germline CDR1 is SGHKS and CDR2 YYEKEE (reference sequence). CDR3 nucleotide sequence: TGTGCCAGCAGCTTGGGGTCAAGGACCATCACCGGGGAGCTGTTTTTT. Translated: CASSLGSRTITGELFF.

Worth noting for this clonotype: A much larger clone lies one base from this, so it may be a read error. This chain links TRBV2 with TRBJ2-1; TRBD1 matches at 10 bases. J was trimmed by 5 bases and V by 11 bases; bases with no gene match: 12. Per germline, CDR1 SNHLY and CDR2 FYNNEI. The CDR3 sequence is 15 residues long. CDR3 protein: CACVPDRGKNNEQFF. CDR3 nucleotides: TGTGCCTGCGTACCGGACAGGGGGAAAAACAATGAGCAGTTCTTC.

The rearrangement joins TRBV7-2 to TRBJ2-1, with 7 bases lining up with TRBD2. This CDR3 region has 17 residues. Losses at the gene ends were 1 base for V and 4 bases for J; bases not matched to a gene: 10. Germline V gene lookup returns CDR1 SGHTA and CDR2 FQGNSA. The CDR3 region is CASSLGRLAGRYNEQFF. The CDR3 bases are TGTGCCAGCAGCTTAGGTAGATTAGCGGGTCGGTACAATGAGCAGTTCTTC.

A few counts support this clonotype. The chain is built from TRBV6-5 and TRBJ2-1; weak D call: TRBD1 (5 bases). Germline V CDR1 and CDR2: MNHEY, SVGAGI. V was cut by 2 bases and J by 3 bases, with 17 bases left in between. The CDR3 has 17 amino acids. As DNA, the CDR3 is TGTGCCAGCAGTTACCCGACAGCCCATCAACTCTACAATGAGCAGTTCTTC. As protein: CASSYPTAHQLYNEQFF.

V gene TRBV7-2 combines with J gene TRBJ1-1, with TRBD1 matching 8 bases. J gave up 4 bases and V 1 base, and 2 bases lay outside the gene matches. The CDR3 contains 14 residues. CDR1 SGHTA and CDR2 FQGNSA come from the germline V gene. This CDR3 reads CASSLVQGGTEAFF. DNA for the CDR3: TGTGCCAGCAGCTTAGTACAGGGGGGCACTGAAGCTTTCTTT.

This clonotype has ten or more counts. The V call is TRBV30, the J call TRBJ1-5; D may be TRBD1 (5 bases). The V gene lost 3 bases and the J gene lost 9 bases, with 18 bases spanning the gap. This CDR3 comprises 14 residues. Looked up from germline, CDR1 is GTSNPN and CDR2 is SVGIG (reference sequence). CDR3 bases: TGTGCCTGGAGCGCAGGGAAGGGATCAGGGCCCCAGCATTTT. This sequence encodes CAWSAGKGSGPQHF.